The 21 T cell receptor beta chains below all came from one sample that was sequenced in a study of technical replicates of blood from a handful of donors. This table comes from immunoSEQ multiplex PCR, and its TCRdb copy is limited to in-frame clones, with some not included. The sample comprises about 80,000 clones, roughly 85% of which are singletons, and approximately 5% rests with the top ten. What was sequenced was PBMCs. These receptors were obtained from a human donor in good health. Some clones in this sample may be carry-over from other donors' samples.

The rearrangement links TRBV12-5 to TRBJ2-7; TRBD1 agrees at 7 bases. V dropped 4 bases and J dropped 2; count of bases not matched to a gene: 8. This CDR3 has 15 amino acids. Germline values: CDR1 LGHNT, CDR2 FRNRAP. This CDR3 is CASGSRQGLTYEQYF. In DNA, the CDR3 is TGTGCTAGTGGTTCGCGACAGGGCCTAACCTACGAGCAGTACTTC.

The chain recombines TRBV10-3 with TRBJ2-3, with 8 bases lining up with TRBD2. V was clipped by 11 bases and J by 10 bases; unmatched bases: 5. CDR3 length: 10 residues. The germline CDR1 and CDR2 sequences are ENHRY and SYGVKD. The CDR3 here is CAAAGLAQYF. The CDR3 DNA reads as TGTGCCGCAGCGGGACTAGCGCAGTATTTT.

The genes are TRBV4-2 and TRBJ2-7, with TRBD2 matching 9 bases. The CDR3 covers 15 residues. Germline values: CDR1 LGHNA, CDR2 YNFKEQ. The J segment lost 6 bases and the V segment lost 0 bases, leaving 6 bases of the junction unmatched. The DNA of the CDR3 is TGTGCCAGCAGCCAAGAGACCGGGACTAGCTCCGAGCAGTACTTC. Translated: CASSQETGTSSEQYF.

The chain couples TRBV4-3 to TRBJ2-3; 7 positions agree with TRBD2. The CDR3 has 18 residues. With V trimmed by 4 bases and J by 5 bases, 18 bases remained unmatched. Per the germline V gene, CDR1 is LGHNA and CDR2 is YSLEER. This CDR3 reads CASSRNLRRTGGEDTQYF. CDR3 sequence (DNA): TGCGCCAGCAGCCGGAATCTCAGGAGGACGGGAGGTGAAGATACGCAGTATTTT.

V usage is TRBV5-4 and J usage is TRBJ2-7, with 7 bases matching TRBD1. The J segment lost 3 bases and the V segment lost 4 bases, leaving 7 bases of the junction unmatched. This CDR3 comprises 14 residues. CDR1 and CDR2 from the germline V gene are SGHNT and YYREEE (reference sequence). The CDR3 coding sequence is TGTGCCAGCAGCCCCCGGGACAGTCTCTACGAGCAGTACTTC. Its translation: CASSPRDSLYEQYF.

This chain links TRBV27 with TRBJ2-7; 9 nucleotides match TRBD1. The CDR3 loop spans 15 amino acids. V shed 7 bases and J 2 bases; nucleotides not matched to a gene: 9. Germline loops: CDR1 MNHEY, CDR2 SMNVEV (reference sequence). In DNA, the CDR3 is TGTGCCAGCACCAGGACAGGGGAGTTTACCTACGAGCAGTACTTC. This gives the protein CASTRTGEFTYEQYF.

This rearrangement joins TRBV2 to TRBJ2-6, with 7 nucleotides matching TRBD1. After removal of 6 bases from V and 2 bases from J, the junction contained 4 bases not matched to a gene. CDR1 SNHLY and CDR2 FYNNEI come from the germline V gene. This CDR3 is 15 amino acids long. This chain's CDR3 is CASSVGQTGANVLTF. Written as DNA, the CDR3 is TGTGCCAGCAGCGTGGGACAGACTGGGGCCAACGTCCTGACTTTC.

This clone was seen a single time. The V gene is TRBV19, the J gene TRBJ1-5, with 10 bases aligning to TRBD1. The V gene's germline CDR1 is LNHDA and CDR2 SQIVND (reference sequence). The CDR3 has 14 residues. The V gene end was trimmed by 8 bases and the J gene end by 1 base; junction bases not matched to a gene: 2. The CDR3 protein is CASRQGASNQPQHF. Written as DNA, the CDR3 is TGTGCCAGTCGACAGGGGGCGAGCAATCAGCCCCAGCATTTT.

Concerning this clone itself: This same CDR3 is encoded by further DNA sequences in the sample. The chain employs TRBV9 and TRBJ2-1; D may be TRBD2 (5 bases). Germline V CDR1 and CDR2: SGDLS, YYNGEE. The V end was cut by 0 bases, the J end by 6 bases, with 13 bases between. This CDR3 has 15 amino acids. The chain's CDR3 is CASSVVGGGGNEQFF. CDR3 nucleotides: TGTGCCAGCAGCGTAGTCGGAGGAGGAGGCAATGAGCAGTTCTTC.

V is TRBV15 and J is TRBJ2-1; 8 nucleotides align to TRBD1. Germline V gives CDR1 LNHNV, CDR2 YYDKDF (reference sequence). The CDR3 has 14 residues. V lost 7 bases to trimming and J lost 6 bases; unmatched junction nucleotides: 8. The CDR3 sequence is CATKPDRGRNEQFF. The CDR3 region has the DNA TGTGCCACCAAACCTGACAGGGGTCGCAATGAGCAGTTCTTC.

V usage is TRBV11-2 and J usage is TRBJ2-1; 13 nucleotides match TRBD2. V lost 3 bases, J lost 4 bases, and 6 bases stayed unmatched. Germline V gives CDR1 SGHAT, CDR2 FQNNGV. The CDR3 spans 17 residues. CDR3: CASSFRTSGSLYNEQFF. DNA for the CDR3: TGTGCCAGCAGCTTCAGGACTAGCGGGAGCCTGTACAATGAGCAGTTCTTC.

This chain connects TRBV4-3 to TRBJ2-1, with 9 nucleotides matching TRBD2. Germline lookup yields CDR1 LGHNA and CDR2 YSLEER. CDR3 length equals 13 residues. Trimming took 6 bases from V and 9 from J; bases not matched to a gene: 6. The CDR3 reads CASSPSGIGEQFF. Written as DNA, the CDR3 is TGCGCCAGCAGTCCTAGCGGGATCGGTGAGCAGTTCTTC.

This clone has only one observation. The gene calls are TRBV7-3 and TRBJ2-4; TRBD1 matches at 9 bases. V trimming: 5 bases; J trimming: 7 bases; junction bases outside the gene matches: 3. The CDR3 contains 13 residues. Germline assignment: CDR1 SGHTA and CDR2 FQGTGA. CDR3 nucleotide sequence: TGTGCCAGCAGCATGGGACAGGGTAACATTCAGTACTTC. Its protein product is CASSMGQGNIQYF.

The chain is built from TRBV19 and TRBJ2-6; maybe TRBD2 (5 bases). Trimming shortened V by 5 bases and J by 0 bases, and 14 bases separated the two germline ends. Germline CDR1 and CDR2: LNHDA and SQIVND (reference sequence). The CDR3 spans 17 residues. DNA of the CDR3: TGTGCCAGTAGTTCAGCGGCCCTTTTCTCTGGGGCCAACGTCCTGACTTTC. Amino acids: CASSSAALFSGANVLTF.

This clone was seen once. The J gene is TRBJ2-7, the V gene TRBV11-1, with TRBD1 matching 10 bases. The CDR3 contains 15 residues. The V segment lost 6 bases and the J segment 6 bases; nucleotides outside the gene matches: 11. CDR1 SGHAT and CDR2 FQDESV come from the germline V gene (reference sequence). In nucleotides, the CDR3 is TGTGCCAGCAGAAAGGGGACAGGGGTGTTTGGCGAGCAGTACTTC. This sequence encodes CASRKGTGVFGEQYF.

The chain links TRBV6-7 to TRBJ2-5, with TRBD2 identical over 8 bases. TRBV6-7 is an ORF; its function is uncertain. J gave up 0 bases and V 0 bases, and 15 bases lay outside the gene matches. The CDR3 contains 20 residues. CDR3 coding DNA: TGTGCCAGCAGTTACTCGGTAGCTCTCTGGTGCGGGGGGTACCAAGAGACCCAGTACTTC. Its translation: CASSYSVALWCGGYQETQYF.

The rearrangement uses TRBV30 and TRBJ1-1; 7 nucleotides line up with TRBD1. V shed 1 base, J shed 4 bases, and the junction held 12 bases outside the gene matches. Germline values: CDR1 GTSNPN, CDR2 SVGIG (reference sequence). This CDR3 has 16 residues. The chain's CDR3 is CAWSDPSTGRSTEAFF. Written as DNA, the CDR3 is TGTGCCTGGAGTGACCCTTCGACAGGGCGATCCACTGAAGCTTTCTTT. The whole variable domain, filled in from reference TRBV30 and TRBJ1-1, reads SQTIHQWPATLVQPVGSPLSLECTVEGTSNPNLYWYRQAAGRGLQLLFYSVGIGQISSEVPQNLSASRPQDRQFILSSKKLLLSDSGFYLCAWSDPSTGRSTEAFFGQGTRLTVV.

This clone was counted once. The chain combines TRBV5-1 with TRBJ2-1; 7 positions agree with TRBD1. J lost 7 bases, V lost 5 bases, and 6 bases had no gene match. This CDR3 is built from 13 residues. Germline V gene sequence: CDR1 SGHRS, CDR2 YFSETQ. This CDR3 is CASRYDRANEQFF. The CDR3 nucleotides read TGCGCCAGCAGGTACGACAGGGCGAATGAGCAGTTCTTC.

This clone was observed a handful of times. The rearrangement uses TRBV14 and TRBJ1-2; D remains ambiguous. CDR1 and CDR2 from the germline V gene are SGHDN and FVKESK. Trimming removed 0 bases at V and 5 bases at J, with 10 bases between. This CDR3 comprises 14 residues. The CDR3 reads CASSQEIYGYGYTF. CDR3 DNA sequence: TGTGCCAGCAGCCAAGAGATATACGGTTATGGCTACACCTTC.

The chain is built from TRBV2 and TRBJ2-2, with 7 nucleotides matching TRBD1. CDR3 length: 15 amino acids. V trimming: 4 bases; J trimming: 1 base; junction bases outside the gene matches: 3. The germline V gene has CDR1 SNHLY and CDR2 FYNNEI. The CDR3 reads CASSGGQRNTGELFF. The CDR3 DNA is TGTGCCAGCAGTGGGGGACAGAGGAACACCGGGGAGCTGTTTTTT.

The chain combines TRBV5-4 with TRBJ2-7; D is ambiguous. Trimming removed 5 bases from V and 0 bases from J, with 12 bases in between. Per germline, CDR1 SGHNT and CDR2 YYREEE (reference sequence). The CDR3 loop spans 14 amino acids. The CDR3 DNA follows: TGTGCCAGCAGGTCGCAGGCCAGCTCCTACGAGCAGTACTTC. This gives the protein CASRSQASSYEQYF.